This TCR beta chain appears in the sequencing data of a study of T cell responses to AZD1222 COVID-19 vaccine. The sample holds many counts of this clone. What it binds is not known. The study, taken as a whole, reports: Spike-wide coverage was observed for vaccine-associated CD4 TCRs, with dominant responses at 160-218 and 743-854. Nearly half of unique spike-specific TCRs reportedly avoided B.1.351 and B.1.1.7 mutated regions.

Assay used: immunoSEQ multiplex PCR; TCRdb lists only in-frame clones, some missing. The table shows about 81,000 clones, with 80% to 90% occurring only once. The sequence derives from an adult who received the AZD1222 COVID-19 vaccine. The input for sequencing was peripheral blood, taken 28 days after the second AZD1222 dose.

Here the CDR3 DNA reads TGTGCCAGCAGTCCGGGACAGGGCCTCTCCTACGAGCAGTACTTC. It is translated as CASSPGQGLSYEQYF. The chain joins TRBV6-5 to TRBJ2-7; 9 bases line up with TRBD1. The CDR3 contains 15 residues. V lost 5 bases, J lost 0 bases, and 5 bases stayed unmatched. Germline loops: CDR1 MNHEY, CDR2 SVGAGI.